The sample holds many counts of the clone carrying this T cell receptor beta chain. Amplification yielded TCR beta CDR3 regions, with RNA transcripts as the source. First-round RT-PCR with HTBI primers amplified the TCR CDR3 region. TCRdb ran MiXCR on the multiplex PCR reads and lists one entry per CDR3 protein. The top ten clones hold 8.4% of a sample with some 720,000 distinct CDR3 sequences, 15% to 20% of them seen once. This sample stems from a study of T cells in Graves' hyperthyroidism and ophthalmopathy. The CDR3 has 15 residues. V lost 0 bases, J lost 4 bases, and 4 bases stayed unmatched. The TCR comes from a young man with Graves' hyperthyroidism. The V and J genes are TRBV12-3 or TRBV12-4 and TRBJ2-3; 7 nucleotides align to TRBD2. Sequencing was performed on blood. The CDR3 loop reads CASSLAGGRADTQYF. As DNA, the CDR3 is TGTGCCAGCAGTTTAGCGGGAGGGCGGGCAGATACGCAGTATTTT.